This T cell receptor beta chain was retrieved from a study of T cells in Graves' hyperthyroidism and ophthalmopathy. There are 14 residues in the CDR3. V lost 0 bases to trimming and J lost 7 bases; unmatched junction nucleotides: 6. CDR1 is SGHTS and CDR2 is YDEGEE in the germline V gene. For Graves' hyperthyroidism to be stable, ophthalmopathy could not progress within 18 months. Patients were aged 18 to 65, had disease duration under 2 months, and had newly diagnosed hyperthyroidism. Uncontrolled infection, other autoimmune disease, pregnancy or lactation disqualified patients from enrolment. Findings of the study overall: Ophthalmopathy stood apart from stable hyperthyroidism in a 13 V-J model.

In this sample, this clonotype turned up a few times. What it binds is unknown. Using RNA transcripts as the source, TCR beta CDR3 regions were amplified. The HTBI primer set drove a first-round RT-PCR of the TCR CDR3. MiXCR was run by TCRdb on the multiplex PCR reads, yielding one entry per CDR3 protein. The table lists under 650,000 distinct CDR3 sequences, under 20% of them singletons. The chain carries TRBV5-8 and TRBJ1-2; the match to TRBD1 covers 7 bases. The sequenced sample consisted of blood. The clonotype was recovered from a woman in her thirties with Graves' hyperthyroidism. The DNA for the CDR3 is TGTGCCAGCAGCTTGGTTCAGGAGGGGGCTGGCTACACCTTC. Residues: CASSLVQEGAGYTF.